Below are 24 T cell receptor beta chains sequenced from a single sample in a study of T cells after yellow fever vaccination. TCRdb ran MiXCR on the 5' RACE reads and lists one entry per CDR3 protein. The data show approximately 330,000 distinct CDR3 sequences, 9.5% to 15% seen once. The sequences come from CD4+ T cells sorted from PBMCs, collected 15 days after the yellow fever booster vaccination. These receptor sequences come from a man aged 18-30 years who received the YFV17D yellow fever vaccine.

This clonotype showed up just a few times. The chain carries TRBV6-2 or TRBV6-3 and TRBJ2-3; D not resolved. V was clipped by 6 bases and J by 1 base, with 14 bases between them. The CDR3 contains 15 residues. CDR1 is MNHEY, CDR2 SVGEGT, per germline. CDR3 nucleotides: TGTGCCAGCAGCTACCCGACAACGCGCACAGATACGCAGTATTTT. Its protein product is CASSYPTTRTDTQYF.

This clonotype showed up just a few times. The CDR3: CATSDWAKMMENTEAFF. The CDR3 DNA is TGTGCCACCAGTGATTGGGCTAAGATGATGGAGAACACTGAAGCTTTCTTT. The genes are TRBV24-1 and TRBJ1-1; D unclear. The CDR3 runs to 17 residues. Between the trimmed V and J ends, which lost 2 bases and 1 base, there was a span of 16 bases. Looked up from germline, CDR1 is KGHDR and CDR2 is SFDVKD.

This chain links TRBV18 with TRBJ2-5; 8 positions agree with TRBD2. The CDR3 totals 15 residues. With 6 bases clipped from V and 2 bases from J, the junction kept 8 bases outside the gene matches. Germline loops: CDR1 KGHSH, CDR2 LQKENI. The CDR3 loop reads CASSGQRGSQETQYF. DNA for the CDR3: TGTGCCAGCTCGGGCCAGCGGGGGTCTCAAGAGACCCAGTACTTC.

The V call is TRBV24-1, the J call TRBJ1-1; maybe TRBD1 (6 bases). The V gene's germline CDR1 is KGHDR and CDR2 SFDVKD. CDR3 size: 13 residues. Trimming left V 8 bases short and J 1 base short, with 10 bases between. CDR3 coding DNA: TGTGCCACCATGGGGGCGGGGAACACTGAAGCTTTCTTT. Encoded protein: CATMGAGNTEAFF.

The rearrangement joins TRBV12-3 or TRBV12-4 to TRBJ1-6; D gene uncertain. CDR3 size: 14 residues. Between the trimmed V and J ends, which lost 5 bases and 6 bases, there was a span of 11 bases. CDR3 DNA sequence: TGTGCCAGCAGTCCCCGGTGGGGTAATTCACCCCTCCACTTT. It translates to CASSPRWGNSPLHF.

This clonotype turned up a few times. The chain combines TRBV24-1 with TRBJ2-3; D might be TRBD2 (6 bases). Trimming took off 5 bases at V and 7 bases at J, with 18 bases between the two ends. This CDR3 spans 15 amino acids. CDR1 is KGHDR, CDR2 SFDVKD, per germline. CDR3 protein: CATSAGTDHWNTQYF. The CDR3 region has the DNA TGTGCCACCAGTGCTGGGACTGATCATTGGAATACGCAGTATTTT.

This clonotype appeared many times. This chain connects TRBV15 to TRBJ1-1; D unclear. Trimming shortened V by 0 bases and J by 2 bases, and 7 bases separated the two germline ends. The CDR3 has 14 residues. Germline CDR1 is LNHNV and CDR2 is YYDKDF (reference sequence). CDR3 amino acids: CATSRDGGNTEAFF. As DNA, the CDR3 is TGTGCCACCAGCAGAGATGGAGGAAACACTGAAGCTTTCTTT.

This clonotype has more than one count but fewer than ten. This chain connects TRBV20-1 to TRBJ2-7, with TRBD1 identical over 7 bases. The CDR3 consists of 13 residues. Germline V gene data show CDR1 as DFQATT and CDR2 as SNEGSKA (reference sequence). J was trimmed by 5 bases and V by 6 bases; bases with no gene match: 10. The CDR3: CSALTGTGNEQYV. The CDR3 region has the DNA TGCAGTGCCCTGACAGGGACCGGGAACGAGCAGTACGTC.

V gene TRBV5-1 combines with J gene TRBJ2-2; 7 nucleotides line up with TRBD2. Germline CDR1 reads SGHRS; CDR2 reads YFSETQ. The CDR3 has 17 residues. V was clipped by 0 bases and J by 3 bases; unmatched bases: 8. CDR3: CASSLAGRGDDTGELFF. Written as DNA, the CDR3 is TGCGCCAGCAGCTTGGCCGGACGGGGGGACGACACCGGGGAGCTGTTTTTT.

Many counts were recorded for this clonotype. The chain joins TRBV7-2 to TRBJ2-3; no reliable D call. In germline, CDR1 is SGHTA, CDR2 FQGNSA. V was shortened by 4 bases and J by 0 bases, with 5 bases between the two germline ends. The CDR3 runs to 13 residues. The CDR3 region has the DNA TGTGCCAGCAGCTCTCAGAGCACAGATACGCAGTATTTT. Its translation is CASSSQSTDTQYF.

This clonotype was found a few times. The CDR3 DNA sequence: TGTGCCAGCGGGACAGGGCCCACCGGGGAGCTGTTTTTT. Amino acid sequence: CASGTGPTGELFF. The chain employs TRBV7-3 and TRBJ2-2, with 9 bases aligning to TRBD1. The CDR3 extends over 13 amino acids. Looked up from germline, CDR1 is SGHTA and CDR2 is FQGTGA. The ends lost 8 bases at V and 4 bases at J; junction bases unmatched: 2.

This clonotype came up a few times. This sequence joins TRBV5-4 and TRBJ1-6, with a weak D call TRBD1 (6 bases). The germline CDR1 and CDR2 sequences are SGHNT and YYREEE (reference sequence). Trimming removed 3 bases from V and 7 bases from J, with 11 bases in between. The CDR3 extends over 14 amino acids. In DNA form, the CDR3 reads TGTGCCAGCAGCTCAGACAGGAGGAATTCACCCCTCCACTTT. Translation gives CASSSDRRNSPLHF.

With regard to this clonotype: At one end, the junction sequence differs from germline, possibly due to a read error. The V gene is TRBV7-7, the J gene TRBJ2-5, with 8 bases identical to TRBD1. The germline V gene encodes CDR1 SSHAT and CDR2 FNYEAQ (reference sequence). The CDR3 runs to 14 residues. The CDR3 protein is CASSYGTGQETQYF. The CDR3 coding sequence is TGTGCTAGCAGCTACGGGACAGGCCAAGAGACCCAGTACTTC.

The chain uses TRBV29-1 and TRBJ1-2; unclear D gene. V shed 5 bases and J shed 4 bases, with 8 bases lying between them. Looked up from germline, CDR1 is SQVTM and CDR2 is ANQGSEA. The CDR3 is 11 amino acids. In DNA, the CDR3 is TGCAGCGTTCAGGTGGGCTATGGCTACACCTTC. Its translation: CSVQVGYGYTF.

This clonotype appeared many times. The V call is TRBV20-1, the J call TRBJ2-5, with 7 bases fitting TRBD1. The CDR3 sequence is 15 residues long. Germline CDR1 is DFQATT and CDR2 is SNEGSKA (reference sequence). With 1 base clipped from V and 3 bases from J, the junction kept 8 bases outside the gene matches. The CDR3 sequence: CSARGRTGREETQYF. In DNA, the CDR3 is TGCAGTGCTAGAGGGAGGACAGGACGTGAAGAGACCCAGTACTTC.

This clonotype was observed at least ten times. CDR3 sequence reads: CASSPGTENEKLFF. Here the CDR3 DNA reads TGTGCCAGCTCACCCGGGACAGAAAATGAAAAACTGTTTTTT. The chain couples TRBV18 to TRBJ1-4; 7 positions agree with TRBD1. The CDR3 extends over 14 amino acids. With 3 bases clipped from V and 5 bases from J, the junction kept 3 bases outside the gene matches. Germline-derived CDR1 and CDR2 are KGHSH and LQKENI. The whole variable domain, remainder taken from reference TRBV18 and TRBJ1-4, is NAGVMQNPRHLVRRRGQEARLRCSPMKGHSHVYWYRQLPEEGLKFMVYLQKENIIDESGMPKERFSAEFPKEGPSILRIQQVVRGDSAAYFCASSPGTENEKLFFGSGTQLSVL.

CDR3: CATSRQGNEQFF. For the CDR3, the DNA is TGTGCCACCAGCAGACAGGGCAATGAGCAGTTCTTC. The chain combines TRBV15 with TRBJ2-1; TRBD1 might be the D (5 bases). The CDR3 has 12 amino acids. V was pared by 2 bases and J by 6 bases, with 5 bases between. Per the germline V gene, CDR1 is LNHNV and CDR2 is YYDKDF (reference sequence).

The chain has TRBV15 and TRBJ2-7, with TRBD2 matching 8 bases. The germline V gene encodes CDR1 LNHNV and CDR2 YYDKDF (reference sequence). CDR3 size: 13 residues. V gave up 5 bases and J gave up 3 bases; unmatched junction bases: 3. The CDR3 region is CATSRGLDYEQYF. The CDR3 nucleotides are TGTGCCACCAGCCGGGGACTAGACTACGAGCAGTACTTC.

The CDR3, as DNA: TGTGCCAGCAGTCGACCTGAAGTTCCCTACGAGCAGTACGTC. It is translated as CASSRPEVPYEQYV. The gene calls are TRBV12-3 or TRBV12-4 and TRBJ2-7; D unresolved. With 5 bases removed from V and 2 bases from J, the gap between germline ends came to 13 bases. This CDR3 contains 14 residues.

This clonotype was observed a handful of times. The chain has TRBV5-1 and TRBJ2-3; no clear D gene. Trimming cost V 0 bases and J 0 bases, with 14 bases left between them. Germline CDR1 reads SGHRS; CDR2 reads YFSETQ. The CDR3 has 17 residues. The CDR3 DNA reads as TGCGCCAGCAGCTTGGGCAGAAACTTCTTTAGCACAGATACGCAGTATTTT. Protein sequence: CASSLGRNFFSTDTQYF.

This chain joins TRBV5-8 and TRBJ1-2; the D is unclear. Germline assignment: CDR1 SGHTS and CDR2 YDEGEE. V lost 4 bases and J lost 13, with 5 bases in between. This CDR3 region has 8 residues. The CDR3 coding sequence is TGTGCCAGCAGCACGATCACCTTC. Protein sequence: CASSTITF.

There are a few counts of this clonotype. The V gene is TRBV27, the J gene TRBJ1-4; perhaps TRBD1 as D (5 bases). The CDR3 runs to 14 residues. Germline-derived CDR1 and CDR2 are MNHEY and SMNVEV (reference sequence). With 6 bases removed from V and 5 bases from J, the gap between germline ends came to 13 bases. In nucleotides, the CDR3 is TGTGCCAGCAGCCGTCCGGGGCTGAATGAAAAACTGTTTTTT. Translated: CASSRPGLNEKLFF.

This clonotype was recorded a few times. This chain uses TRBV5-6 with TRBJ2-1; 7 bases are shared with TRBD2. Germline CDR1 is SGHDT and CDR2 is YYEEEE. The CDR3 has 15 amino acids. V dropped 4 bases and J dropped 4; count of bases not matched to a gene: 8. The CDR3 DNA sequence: TGTGCCAGCAGCCCAGGACTAGTTTGGTACAATGAGCAGTTCTTC. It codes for CASSPGLVWYNEQFF.

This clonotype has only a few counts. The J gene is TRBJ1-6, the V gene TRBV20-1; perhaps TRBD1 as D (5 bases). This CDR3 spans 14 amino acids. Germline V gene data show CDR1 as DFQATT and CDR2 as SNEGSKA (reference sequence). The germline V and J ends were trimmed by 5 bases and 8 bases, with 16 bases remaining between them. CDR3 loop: CSACSTGQDSPLHF. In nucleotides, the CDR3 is TGCAGTGCTTGCTCGACTGGACAAGATTCACCCCTCCACTTT.